This T cell receptor beta chain was profiled in a study of beta chain features in type 1 diabetes. Whole-study results and caveats: Whether HLA type affects TCRB rearrangement stayed undetermined in the present work.

Concerning this clone itself: What it recognizes is unknown.

Germline V lookup: CDR1 LNHDA, CDR2 SQIVND (reference sequence). Trimming shortened V by 5 bases and J by 6 bases, and 23 bases separated the two germline ends. The CDR3 spans 17 residues. The study reverse transcribed the entire isolated RNA, so it sequenced expressed TCRB transcripts. Data came from immunoSEQ multiplex PCR; TCRdb stores just in-frame clones and leaves some out. Among about 250,000 clones listed, 14% were seen once. The authors obtained over 98% purity in all sorted populations. V usage is TRBV19 and J usage is TRBJ2-1, with TRBD2 as a possible D gene (7 bases). The sequence was collected from a woman aged 40-49 years in good health. The sequencing sample was made of naive CD4+ T cells from blood. This CDR3 is CASSLPIGAGAFNEQFF. CDR3 sequence (DNA): TGTGCCAGTAGTCTCCCTATTGGGGCGGGGGCTTTCAATGAGCAGTTCTTC.